The next 23 T cell receptor beta chains were all read from a single sample in a study of shared clonotypes between healthy human individuals. Method: immunoSEQ multiplex PCR; TCRdb's copy keeps in-frame clones and lacks some. This table has about 480,000 clones, 60% to 80% appearing once. Source material: PBMCs. Receptors were obtained from a woman aged 40-49 years in good health. Some clones in this sample may be carry-over from other donors' samples.

The chain employs TRBV28 and TRBJ2-3, with TRBD2 identical over 11 bases. This CDR3 comprises 17 residues. Looked up from germline, CDR1 is MDHEN and CDR2 is SYDVKM. Losses at the gene ends were 5 bases for V and 0 bases for J; bases not matched to a gene: 7. The CDR3 region has the DNA TGTGCCAGCAGTATAGCGGGAGGGCTGGGAAGCACAGATACGCAGTATTTT. This codes for CASSIAGGLGSTDTQYF. Drawing the rest from reference TRBV28 and TRBJ2-3, the complete variable domain is DVKVTQSSRYLVKRTGEKVFLECVQDMDHENMFWYRQDPGLGLRLIYFSYDVKMKEKGDIPEGYSVSREKKERFSLILESASTNQTSMYLCASSIAGGLGSTDTQYFGPGTRLTVL.

This clone occurred a few times. The chain carries TRBV30 and TRBJ1-2; D is perhaps TRBD1 (5 bases). Trimming took off 0 bases at V and 7 bases at J, with 12 bases between the two ends. The CDR3 runs to 13 residues. Per the germline V gene, CDR1 is GTSNPN and CDR2 is SVGIG (reference sequence). DNA of the CDR3: TGTGCCTGGAGTGTTACGGGGGTCGGTGGCTACACCTTC. It translates to CAWSVTGVGGYTF.

This clone occurred a few times. The chain is built from TRBV7-9 and TRBJ2-7; unclear D gene. Germline V gene sequence: CDR1 SEHNR, CDR2 FQNEAQ (reference sequence). The CDR3 contains 16 residues. Trimming left V 1 base short and J 4 bases short, with 17 bases between. CDR3 nucleotide sequence: TGTGCCAGCAGCTTAGTGGTACTACCTGCACCTTACGAGCAGTACTTC. This encodes CASSLVVLPAPYEQYF.

This chain connects TRBV27 to TRBJ2-7; TRBD1 might be the D (6 bases). The V and J ends lost 2 bases and 6 bases respectively, with 11 bases between them. From germline, CDR1 is MNHEY and CDR2 SMNVEV (reference sequence). CDR3 length: 13 residues. The CDR3 DNA reads TGTGCCAGCAGTTTAGAAAGCAGGGGCGAGCAGTACTTC. Translated: CASSLESRGEQYF.

The V gene is TRBV5-1, the J gene TRBJ2-7; TRBD1 aligns across 8 bases. CDR1 is SGHRS and CDR2 is YFSETQ in the germline V gene. The CDR3 sequence is 14 residues long. V was pared by 1 base and J by 5 bases, with 5 bases of the junction left unmatched. CDR3 protein: CASSLWDRSNEQYF. The CDR3 bases are TGCGCCAGCAGCTTGTGGGACAGGTCCAACGAGCAGTACTTC.

This clone was picked up a small number of times. The chain is built from TRBV28 and TRBJ2-5, with D possibly TRBD2 on 6 matching bases. The DNA end lines up better with TRBJ2-7; the J call may be wrong. The CDR3 is made up of 13 amino acids. CDR1 and CDR2 from the germline V gene are MDHEN and SYDVKM. The CDR3 here is CASSSGDSYEQYF. The CDR3 DNA is TGTGCCAGCAGTTCGGGGGATAGCTACGAGCAGTACTTC.

CDR3 nucleotides: TGTGCCAGCAGCGTACGACAGGGCGGCTACACCTTC. This codes for CASSVRQGGYTF. The rearrangement uses TRBV7-9 and TRBJ1-2, with TRBD1 identical over 7 bases. V shed 5 bases, J shed 8 bases, and the junction held 5 bases outside the gene matches. Germline V gene sequence: CDR1 SEHNR, CDR2 FQNEAQ (reference sequence). The CDR3 loop spans 12 amino acids.

This chain joins TRBV27 and TRBJ1-1; TRBD1 matches at 8 bases. The CDR3 is made up of 14 amino acids. J was trimmed by 5 bases and V by 5 bases; bases with no gene match: 7. CDR1 is MNHEY, CDR2 SMNVEV, per germline (reference sequence). CDR3 coding DNA: TGTGCCAGCAGTCTCGGACAGGGACGAACTGAAGCTTTCTTT. It specifies CASSLGQGRTEAFF.

This chain links TRBV5-6 with TRBJ2-5; D not certain. The ends were cut back, 5 bases at V and 1 base at J, with 9 bases in the middle. The CDR3 has 13 residues. From germline, CDR1 is SGHDT and CDR2 YYEEEE. The CDR3 is CASSSGTQETQYF. CDR3 coding DNA: TGTGCCAGCAGTTCAGGTACCCAAGAGACCCAGTACTTC.

The rearrangement uses TRBV6-1 and TRBJ1-1; D is uncertain. In germline, CDR1 is MNHNS, CDR2 SASEGT. V was cut by 6 bases and J by 3 bases, with 14 bases left in between. The CDR3 is made up of 14 amino acids. CDR3 region: CASRALGRDTEAFF. The CDR3 nucleotides read TGTGCCAGCAGGGCTCTGGGCCGGGACACTGAAGCTTTCTTT.

This clone was detected ten times or more. V and J are TRBV28 and TRBJ2-5, with 8 positions matching TRBD2. The V and J ends lost 1 base and 3 bases, in that order; junction bases with no gene match: 13. The CDR3 sequence is 18 residues long. From germline, CDR1 is MDHEN and CDR2 SYDVKM. The CDR3 sequence: CASSLYPSGVSGKETQYF. CDR3 nucleotides: TGTGCCAGCAGTTTATACCCCTCCGGGGTTAGCGGGAAAGAGACCCAGTACTTC. The whole variable domain, filled in from reference TRBV28 and TRBJ2-5, reads DVKVTQSSRYLVKRTGEKVFLECVQDMDHENMFWYRQDPGLGLRLIYFSYDVKMKEKGDIPEGYSVSREKKERFSLILESASTNQTSMYLCASSLYPSGVSGKETQYFGPGTRLLVL.

The gene calls are TRBV5-1 and TRBJ2-1, with a weak D call TRBD2 (6 bases). V shed 0 bases and J shed 2 bases, with 9 bases lying between them. The CDR3 covers 15 residues. Germline CDR1 SGHRS, CDR2 YFSETQ. The CDR3 loop reads CASSLVGRPYNEQFF. The CDR3, as DNA: TGCGCCAGCAGCTTGGTCGGGAGACCCTACAATGAGCAGTTCTTC.

This rearrangement joins TRBV18 to TRBJ2-7; TRBD1 matches 8 bases. This CDR3 is built from 15 residues. V shed 1 base, J shed 3 bases, and the junction held 5 bases outside the gene matches. Germline lookup yields CDR1 KGHSH and CDR2 LQKENI. The CDR3 here is CASSPLQGAGYEQYF. CDR3 nucleotides: TGTGCCAGCTCACCACTGCAGGGGGCAGGCTACGAGCAGTACTTC.

The rearrangement uses TRBV5-4 and TRBJ2-1, with 7 bases matching TRBD2. The CDR3 has 16 residues. Per germline, CDR1 SGHNT and CDR2 YYREEE (reference sequence). J lost 5 bases, V lost 0 bases, and 8 bases had no gene match. CDR3 DNA sequence: TGTGCCAGCAGCTTGGTCGGGGGGTCACCAAACAATGAGCAGTTCTTC. Protein sequence: CASSLVGGSPNNEQFF.

This clone was seen a handful of times. The chain has TRBV4-2 and TRBJ2-7, with D possibly being TRBD1 (6 bases). Per germline, CDR1 LGHNA and CDR2 YNFKEQ. Trimming removed 1 base at V and 3 bases at J, with 16 bases between. The CDR3 covers 16 residues. CDR3 DNA sequence: TGTGCCAGCAGCCAAGGGACAGAAGATAGGGGCTACGAGCAGTACTTC. Encoded protein: CASSQGTEDRGYEQYF.

This chain uses TRBV2 with TRBJ2-3; 7 bases align to TRBD1. The J segment lost 3 bases and the V segment lost 7 bases, leaving 10 bases of the junction unmatched. Germline V lookup: CDR1 SNHLY, CDR2 FYNNEI. The length of the CDR3 is 15 residues. This CDR3 is CASTLGGLLTDTQYF. For the CDR3, the DNA is TGTGCCAGCACACTAGGGGGCTTGCTGACAGATACGCAGTATTTT. The variable domain in full, with the rest retrieved from reference TRBV2 and TRBJ2-3, is EPEVTQTPSHQVTQMGQEVILRCVPISNHLYFYWYRQILGQKVEFLVSFYNNEISEKSEIFDDQFSVERPDGSNFTLKIRSTKLEDSAMYFCASTLGGLLTDTQYFGPGTRLTVL.

This chain uses TRBV19 with TRBJ1-5, with D tentatively TRBD1 (6 bases). The V gene's germline CDR1 is LNHDA and CDR2 SQIVND (reference sequence). The CDR3 is 16 amino acids. Trimming removed 1 base at V and 3 bases at J, with 13 bases between. The CDR3 sequence: CASSIGTAPANQPQHF. In DNA, the CDR3 is TGTGCCAGTAGTATAGGGACAGCTCCCGCCAATCAGCCCCAGCATTTT.

The rearrangement joins TRBV5-6 to TRBJ2-7; 12 bases fit TRBD2. Germline V lookup: CDR1 SGHDT, CDR2 YYEEEE. Trimming removed 2 bases from V and 3 bases from J; junction bases left unmatched: 3. The CDR3 runs 15 residues. The CDR3: CASSFLLAGGYEQYF. The CDR3, as DNA: TGTGCCAGCAGCTTTTTACTAGCGGGGGGCTACGAGCAGTACTTC.

This clone was counted once. The gene calls are TRBV23-1 and TRBJ2-7; D is perhaps TRBD2 (5 bases). TRBV23-1 carries the ORF label, with uncertain function. V was shortened by 7 bases and J by 6 bases, with 13 bases between the two germline ends. The length of the CDR3 is 12 residues. The CDR3 spells CASTIRAGEQYF. CDR3 nucleotide sequence: TGCGCCAGCACGATACGCGCGGGCGAGCAGTACTTC.

This clone has a handful of counts. V gene TRBV11-2 combines with J gene TRBJ2-7; a weak D match, TRBD2 (6 bases). CDR3 size: 12 residues. The V gene lost 5 bases and the J gene lost 10 bases, with 15 bases spanning the gap. Germline V gene sequence: CDR1 SGHAT, CDR2 FQNNGV. The DNA of the CDR3 is TGTGCCAGCAGCAAGGAGGGGCGGCCCCAGTACTTC. The encoded protein is CASSKEGRPQYF.

V gene TRBV6-1 combines with J gene TRBJ2-7; D not resolved. The germline V and J ends were trimmed by 3 bases and 7 bases, with 7 bases remaining between them. This CDR3 comprises 11 residues. The germline V gene encodes CDR1 MNHNS and CDR2 SASEGT. The CDR3 DNA is TGTGCCAGCAGTGATCGGCAAGAGCAGTACTTC. Translating it yields CASSDRQEQYF.

The rearrangement joins TRBV5-4 to TRBJ2-3; D is perhaps TRBD1 or TRBD2 (5 bases each). V gave up 4 bases and J gave up 7 bases, with 13 bases separating them. The CDR3 has 13 residues. CDR1 is SGHNT, CDR2 YYREEE, per germline (reference sequence). The CDR3 coding sequence is TGTGCCAGCAGCCGCCGGGGCGCGAATACGCAGTATTTT. It codes for CASSRRGANTQYF.

The chain couples TRBV28 to TRBJ2-7; D not certain. The CDR3 has 14 amino acids. V was cut by 6 bases and J by 0 bases, with 12 bases left in between. CDR1 and CDR2 (germline): MDHEN, SYDVKM. As DNA, the CDR3 is TGTGCCAGCAGGACCGAGGACGGCTCCTACGAGCAGTACTTC. The encoded protein is CASRTEDGSYEQYF.